Below, 18 T cell receptor beta chains from the same sample are listed, as sequenced in a study of cytomegalovirus exposure and HLA in healthy donors. Profiling relied on immunoSEQ multiplex PCR, and the TCRdb table lists in-frame clones only, not all of them. Among fewer than 120,000 clones listed, over 85% were seen once. The sample taken for sequencing was PBMCs. The receptors derive from a young woman in good health and CMV-seronegative.

The chain recombines TRBV9 with TRBJ1-2; perhaps TRBD1 as D (5 bases). The V gene lost 3 bases and the J gene lost 5 bases, with 17 bases spanning the gap. In germline, CDR1 is SGDLS, CDR2 YYNGEE. The CDR3 extends over 15 amino acids. The CDR3, as DNA: TGTGCCAGCAGCGGAGCCCCGACAGCCGATTATGGCTACACCTTC. Translating gives CASSGAPTADYGYTF.

This clone has just one count. This chain links TRBV5-4 with TRBJ2-7, with 14 bases identical to TRBD2. There are 14 residues in the CDR3. Germline V gene data show CDR1 as SGHNT and CDR2 as YYREEE (reference sequence). J lost 5 bases, V lost 4 bases, and 2 bases had no gene match. The CDR3 DNA follows: TGTGCCAGCAGCGCGGGACTAGCGGGGGACGAGCAGTACTTC. It codes for CASSAGLAGDEQYF.

The rearrangement joins TRBV6-5 to TRBJ2-1; TRBD1 matches 7 bases. From germline, CDR1 is MNHEY and CDR2 SVGAGI. This CDR3 contains 13 residues. Trimming cost V 8 bases and J 9 bases; bases outside gene matches: 10. The CDR3 is CASHHDRVGEQFF. The CDR3 nucleotides are TGTGCCAGCCACCACGACAGGGTCGGTGAGCAGTTCTTC.

The chain couples TRBV5-1 to TRBJ2-7; TRBD1 matches 12 bases. Germline CDR1 reads SGHRS; CDR2 reads YFSETQ. The CDR3 is 15 residues long. V lost 4 bases to trimming and J lost 6 bases; unmatched junction nucleotides: 8. For the CDR3, the DNA is TGCGCCAGCAGCCCGCTGGGACAGGGGGCGCGCGAGCAGTACTTC. Residues: CASSPLGQGAREQYF.

The chain has TRBV4-2 and TRBJ2-3; tentative D call: TRBD2 (6 bases). In germline, CDR1 is LGHNA, CDR2 YNFKEQ. V lost 2 bases and J lost 6, with 21 bases in between. The CDR3 has 17 amino acids. The CDR3, as DNA: TGTGCCAGCAGCCAATCGACGGGACTTTCCCCTGTCGATACGCAGTATTTT. Translation gives CASSQSTGLSPVDTQYF.

This sequence joins TRBV30 and TRBJ1-2; D unclear. Trimming pared 2 bases from V and 8 bases from J, leaving 18 bases between. CDR1 is GTSNPN and CDR2 is SVGIG in the germline V gene (reference sequence). CDR3 size: 14 residues. CDR3: CAWSTWEMPWGYTF. The CDR3 DNA reads TGTGCCTGGAGTACGTGGGAGATGCCTTGGGGCTACACCTTC.

The V and J genes are TRBV7-3 and TRBJ1-1; no clear D gene. The CDR3 covers 13 residues. Trimming took 5 bases from V and 1 from J, leaving 8 bases between them. CDR1 and CDR2 from the germline V gene are SGHTA and FQGTGA. CDR3 sequence: CASSTGRNTEAFF. The CDR3 DNA reads TGTGCCAGCAGCACGGGTCGGAACACTGAAGCTTTCTTT.

The chain has TRBV6-6 and TRBJ1-1; D unclear. Trimming stripped 3 bases from V and 3 bases from J, with 11 bases between. Germline V gene data show CDR1 as MNHNY and CDR2 as SVGAGI (reference sequence). The CDR3 is 14 amino acids. The CDR3 bases are TGTGCCAGCAGTTATCCCACGAGGGACACTGAAGCTTTCTTT. Translating it yields CASSYPTRDTEAFF.

The genes are TRBV5-6 and TRBJ1-5, with TRBD1 identical over 9 bases. The V gene's germline CDR1 is SGHDT and CDR2 YYEEEE. Trimming took 3 bases from V and 3 from J; bases not matched to a gene: 1. The CDR3 has 14 amino acids. CDR3: CASSWTGDNQPQHF. CDR3 nucleotide sequence: TGTGCCAGCAGCTGGACAGGGGACAATCAGCCCCAGCATTTT.

The V and J genes are TRBV10-2 and TRBJ2-3; 8 nucleotides agree with TRBD2. Germline V CDR1 and CDR2: WSHSY, SAAADI. V lost 7 bases and J lost 3; bases outside the gene matches: 9. The CDR3 is 15 amino acids. In DNA, the CDR3 is TGCGCCAGCAAGGGGACTAGGGGGGGAACAGATACGCAGTATTTT. Translated: CASKGTRGGTDTQYF.

The V and J genes are TRBV20-1 and TRBJ1-2; no firm D call. CDR1 is DFQATT and CDR2 is SNEGSKA in the germline V gene (reference sequence). V lost 2 bases and J lost 6, with 7 bases in between. The CDR3 runs 11 residues. CDR3 nucleotides: TGCAGTGCTAGATCCTTCGATGGCTACACCTTC. It codes for CSARSFDGYTF.

J is TRBJ2-2 and V is TRBV13; D unresolved. This CDR3 has 14 residues. The V and J ends lost 6 bases and 7 bases respectively, with 15 bases between them. Germline loops: CDR1 PRHDT, CDR2 FYEKMQ (reference sequence). The CDR3 coding sequence is TGTGCCAGCAGACCGGCCCGAAGAGGCGGGGAGCTGTTTTTT. Amino acids: CASRPARRGGELFF.

The chain joins TRBV9 to TRBJ1-4; 7 nucleotides line up with TRBD1. V lost 3 bases and J lost 5; bases outside the gene matches: 4. This CDR3 comprises 14 residues. Looked up from germline, CDR1 is SGDLS and CDR2 is YYNGEE. CDR3 residues: CASSAQGGNEKLFF. CDR3 DNA: TGTGCCAGCAGCGCTCAGGGGGGCAATGAAAAACTGTTTTTT.

The rearrangement uses TRBV4-1 and TRBJ2-7, with TRBD1 as a possible D gene (7 bases). The length of the CDR3 is 14 residues. Trimming stripped 4 bases from V and 3 bases from J, with 13 bases between. The germline V gene has CDR1 MGHRA and CDR2 YSYEKL. CDR3 amino acids: CASSPRDSNYEQYF. The CDR3 region has the DNA TGCGCCAGCAGCCCGCGGGACAGCAACTACGAGCAGTACTTC.

This chain connects TRBV27 to TRBJ2-3, with D uncertain. Trimming pared 2 bases from V and 1 base from J, leaving 4 bases between. Germline assignment: CDR1 MNHEY and CDR2 SMNVEV (reference sequence). The CDR3 length is 13 residues. The CDR3 sequence is CASSLGGTDTQYF. CDR3 in DNA: TGTGCCAGCAGTTTAGGAGGCACAGATACGCAGTATTTT.

V usage is TRBV30 and J usage is TRBJ2-3, with a tentative D call TRBD2 (6 bases). The CDR3 has 13 residues. Germline assignment: CDR1 GTSNPN and CDR2 SVGIG (reference sequence). The germline V and J ends were trimmed by 2 bases and 14 bases, with 20 bases remaining between them. CDR3 coding DNA: TGTGCCTGGAGTCCAACCGGGACTTCAAGTGGGTATTTT. It specifies CAWSPTGTSSGYF.

CDR3 sequence (DNA): TGTGCCAGTTTGCCCGCCCTCGGACAGACATATGGCTACACCTTC. This encodes CASLPALGQTYGYTF. This chain links TRBV6-5 with TRBJ1-2; weak D call: TRBD1 (6 bases). Trimming pared 9 bases from V and 5 bases from J, leaving 22 bases between. The germline gives CDR1 MNHEY, CDR2 SVGAGI. This CDR3 contains 15 residues.

This chain joins TRBV7-9 and TRBJ2-7; a possible D gene is TRBD2 (7 bases). V lost 1 base and J 6 bases, leaving 13 bases between the germline ends. This CDR3 has 14 amino acids. CDR1 is SEHNR, CDR2 FQNEAQ, per germline (reference sequence). The CDR3 sequence: CASSLVGLQGEQYF. CDR3 coding DNA: TGTGCCAGCAGCTTAGTGGGACTACAGGGCGAGCAGTACTTC.